This TCR beta chain was captured in a study of cytomegalovirus exposure and HLA in healthy donors. Broader study findings: Earlier analysis yielded a pattern in which most TCR beta V segments were productive about 90% or about 30% of the time.

V trimming: 5 bases; J trimming: 6 bases; junction bases outside the gene matches: 3. Germline loops: CDR1 SGHTA, CDR2 FQGNSA. The CDR3 is 13 amino acids. PCR used 60 Vbeta primers and 13 Jbeta primers. TCRdb keeps only in-frame clones here, not all; method: immunoSEQ multiplex PCR. The data contain about 120,000 clones, 78% of them seen just once; the ten biggest clones take up approximately 10%. Worth noting for this clone: The antigen is not known.

The sample was PBMCs. This receptor was taken from a man aged 30 to 45 in good health and CMV-seropositive. The chain employs TRBV7-2 and TRBJ2-1; 8 nucleotides line up with TRBD2. The CDR3, as DNA: TGTGCCAGCAGCCAACTAGCGGCCAATGAGCAGTTCTTC. It encodes CASSQLAANEQFF.